A single sample is the source of the 21 T cell receptor beta chains below, sequenced in a study of CD8+ T cells in alopecia areata. Treatment given: oral pan-JAK inhibitor, 5-10 mg twice daily. Following extraction, RNA underwent reverse transcription to cDNA, which served as the sequencing template. Assay used: immunoSEQ multiplex PCR; TCRdb lists only in-frame clones, some missing. The sample has roughly 100,000 clones, over 75% seen once. The input for sequencing was CD8+ T cells sorted from blood, taken around week 30, from a patient treated with tofacitinib. The receptors were sampled from a human donor with alopecia areata.

The J gene is TRBJ2-5, the V gene TRBV7-9; 10 bases are shared with TRBD2. J gave up 4 bases and V 2 bases, and 7 bases lay outside the gene matches. The CDR3 length is 16 residues. Per the germline V gene, CDR1 is SEHNR and CDR2 is FQNEAQ (reference sequence). DNA for the CDR3: TGTGCCAGCAGCTTACTGCTAGCGGGAGTAGGAGAGACCCAGTACTTC. Amino acids: CASSLLLAGVGETQYF.

The chain uses TRBV6-1 and TRBJ1-5, with 8 bases aligning to TRBD1. The CDR3 covers 13 residues. Looked up from germline, CDR1 is MNHNS and CDR2 is SASEGT. The ends lost 6 bases at V and 6 bases at J; junction bases unmatched: 4. CDR3 sequence (DNA): TGTGCCAGCAGGCCAGGGGGCGGTCAGCCCCAGCATTTT. Its protein product is CASRPGGGQPQHF.

The CDR3 region is CASSMGETVSTNYGYTF. The DNA for the CDR3 is TGTGCCAGTAGTATGGGCGAGACAGTTTCAACTAACTATGGCTACACCTTC. The genes are TRBV19 and TRBJ1-2; maybe TRBD1 (5 bases). The CDR3 is 17 residues long. Germline-derived CDR1 and CDR2 are LNHDA and SQIVND (reference sequence). The V and J ends lost 3 bases and 0 bases respectively, with 17 bases between them.

In DNA form, the CDR3 reads TGTGCCAGCAGCTTAGTTCAAGTAGCCAATCAGCCCCAGCATTTT. Amino acid sequence: CASSLVQVANQPQHF. The chain employs TRBV7-7 and TRBJ1-5; D unresolved. The CDR3 loop spans 15 amino acids. Germline loops: CDR1 SSHAT, CDR2 FNYEAQ (reference sequence). With 1 base removed from V and 3 bases from J, the gap between germline ends came to 10 bases.

The gene calls are TRBV6-5 and TRBJ2-3, with D possibly TRBD2 on 7 matching bases. Germline lookup yields CDR1 MNHEY and CDR2 SVGAGI. V was trimmed by 0 bases and J by 5 bases, leaving 12 bases between them. The CDR3 contains 15 residues. The CDR3 coding sequence is TGTGCCAGCAGTTACTCGACGGGGGGCCAAGATACGCAGTATTTT. Amino acids: CASSYSTGGQDTQYF.

The chain has TRBV10-3 and TRBJ2-7; TRBD1 matches at 10 bases. V shed 2 bases and J 4 bases; nucleotides not matched to a gene: 5. CDR1 and CDR2 (germline): ENHRY, SYGVKD. The CDR3 sequence is 15 residues long. In DNA form, the CDR3 reads TGTGCCATCAGTGAGATCCGGGACAGGGGATACGAGCAGTACTTC. Amino acid sequence: CAISEIRDRGYEQYF.

A single count supports this clone. The chain uses TRBV5-1 and TRBJ2-1, with TRBD2 as a possible D gene (5 bases). Germline CDR1 and CDR2: SGHRS and YFSETQ. The CDR3 covers 16 residues. The ends were cut back, 0 bases at V and 2 bases at J, with 12 bases in the middle. Here the CDR3 reads CASSLAERRAYNEQFF. Here the CDR3 DNA reads TGCGCCAGCAGCTTGGCTGAGCGGAGAGCCTACAATGAGCAGTTCTTC.

The V call is TRBV13, the J call TRBJ2-4; D ambiguous. The CDR3 has 17 amino acids. The germline gives CDR1 PRHDT, CDR2 FYEKMQ (reference sequence). Trimming shortened V by 5 bases and J by 1 base, and 18 bases separated the two germline ends. CDR3 DNA: TGTGCCAGCAGCAGTAGAGAGAATCCCGGGGCCAAAAACATTCAGTACTTC. Translation gives CASSSRENPGAKNIQYF.

The count of this clone is one. V gene TRBV7-6 combines with J gene TRBJ2-1; 7 nucleotides agree with TRBD2. In germline, CDR1 is SGHVS, CDR2 FNYEAQ. Trimming took 2 bases from V and 2 from J; bases not matched to a gene: 3. The CDR3 has 15 amino acids. The CDR3: CASSLKAGAYNEQFF. DNA of the CDR3: TGTGCCAGCAGCTTAAAGGCGGGAGCCTACAATGAGCAGTTCTTC.

The chain links TRBV19 to TRBJ2-1; the match to TRBD2 covers 7 bases. This CDR3 has 14 residues. From germline, CDR1 is LNHDA and CDR2 SQIVND (reference sequence). Trimming took 3 bases from V and 5 from J; bases not matched to a gene: 4. The CDR3 here is CASSMGLADNEQFF. The DNA of the CDR3 is TGTGCCAGTAGTATGGGCCTAGCGGACAATGAGCAGTTCTTC.

The gene calls are TRBV7-8 and TRBJ1-1, with no clear D. Trimming pared 5 bases from V and 0 bases from J, leaving 16 bases between. Per the germline V gene, CDR1 is SGHVS and CDR2 is FQNEAQ. This CDR3 has 16 amino acids. The CDR3 coding sequence is TGTGCCAGCAGCCACGAGCCGGGTGGCATGAACACTGAAGCTTTCTTT. Its protein is CASSHEPGGMNTEAFF.

V usage is TRBV6-1 and J usage is TRBJ2-7; D ambiguous. V gave up 4 bases and J gave up 1 base, with 11 bases separating them. Germline assignment: CDR1 MNHNS and CDR2 SASEGT. The CDR3 has 14 amino acids. In nucleotides, the CDR3 is TGTGCCAGCAGTGTTGACGCCGGGTCCTACGAGCAGTACTTC. This gives the protein CASSVDAGSYEQYF.

This clone has a handful of counts. The rearrangement joins TRBV14 to TRBJ2-5; no firm D call. This CDR3 has 14 amino acids. V lost 1 base, J lost 3 bases, and 9 bases lay in between. Germline loops: CDR1 SGHDN, CDR2 FVKESK. CDR3 residues: CASSQARVKETQYF. The CDR3, as DNA: TGTGCCAGCAGCCAAGCCCGGGTGAAAGAGACCCAGTACTTC.

The chain employs TRBV9 and TRBJ2-7; TRBD1 matches at 8 bases. After removal of 4 bases from V and 2 bases from J, the junction contained 5 bases not matched to a gene. Germline CDR1 is SGDLS and CDR2 is YYNGEE. CDR3 size: 14 residues. The DNA of the CDR3 is TGTGCCAGCAGCCTGGAGACAGGGGCCTACGAGCAGTACTTC. It codes for CASSLETGAYEQYF.

CDR3 amino acids: CSVPGDYEQYF. CDR3 coding DNA: TGCAGCGTTCCAGGAGACTACGAGCAGTACTTC. The chain carries TRBV29-1 and TRBJ2-7, with D uncertain. CDR3 length: 11 residues. CDR1 is SQVTM and CDR2 is ANQGSEA in the germline V gene. V was cut by 5 bases and J by 3 bases, with 8 bases left in between.

The CDR3 reads CASSFREPGRKVTDTQYF. The CDR3 nucleotides read TGCGCCAGCAGTTTCCGGGAGCCTGGGAGAAAGGTCACAGATACGCAGTATTTT. V usage is TRBV5-1 and J usage is TRBJ2-3; a weak D match, TRBD2 (6 bases). CDR3 size: 18 residues. Trimming pared 5 bases from V and 2 bases from J, leaving 24 bases between. Germline V gene sequence: CDR1 SGHRS, CDR2 YFSETQ. The full variable domain, in which reference TRBV5-1 and TRBJ2-3 provide the parts outside the CDR3, is KAGVTQTPRYLIKTRGQQVTLSCSPISGHRSVSWYQQTPGQGLQFLFEYFSETQRNKGNFPGRFSGRQFSNSRSEMNVSTLELGDSALYLCASSFREPGRKVTDTQYFGPGTRLTVL.

V is TRBV2 and J is TRBJ2-1; D perhaps matches TRBD2 (5 bases). With 11 bases removed from V and 0 bases from J, the gap between germline ends came to 14 bases. This CDR3 is built from 14 residues. The V gene's germline CDR1 is SNHLY and CDR2 FYNNEI. CDR3 bases: TGTGCCGTTAAAGTCACTAGCTCCTACAATGAGCAGTTCTTC. It is translated as CAVKVTSSYNEQFF. Full variable domain (rest looked up from reference TRBV2 and TRBJ2-1): EPEVTQTPSHQVTQMGQEVILRCVPISNHLYFYWYRQILGQKVEFLVSFYNNEISEKSEIFDDQFSVERPDGSNFTLKIRSTKLEDSAMYFCAVKVTSSYNEQFFGPGTRLTVL.

The rearrangement joins TRBV27 to TRBJ2-3; no reliable D call. The V end lost 6 bases, the J end lost 4 bases, and 11 bases lay between the germline ends. Germline loops: CDR1 MNHEY, CDR2 SMNVEV (reference sequence). The CDR3 totals 13 residues. The CDR3 DNA is TGTGCCAGCAGGACTCTTACTTCAGATACGCAGTATTTT. This codes for CASRTLTSDTQYF.

DNA for the CDR3: TGTGCCAGCAGCGCTGACAGACCGTCCCCCTACGAGCAGTACTTC. Its protein product is CASSADRPSPYEQYF. The V call is TRBV7-9, the J call TRBJ2-7, with D possibly being TRBD1 (5 bases). Trimming took 5 bases from V and 2 from J, leaving 16 bases between them. The germline V gene has CDR1 SEHNR and CDR2 FQNEAQ (reference sequence). The CDR3 spans 15 residues.

The genes are TRBV29-1 and TRBJ1-3; no firm D call. CDR1 SQVTM and CDR2 ANQGSEA come from the germline V gene. This CDR3 has 11 residues. The ends were cut back, 5 bases at V and 4 bases at J, with 6 bases in the middle. CDR3 sequence: CSVPDGNTIYF. The CDR3 coding sequence is TGCAGCGTTCCGGACGGAAACACCATATATTTT.

The rearrangement uses TRBV5-1 and TRBJ2-4; TRBD2 aligns across 7 bases. The ends lost 1 base at V and 8 bases at J; junction bases unmatched: 9. The germline gives CDR1 SGHRS, CDR2 YFSETQ. The CDR3 has 15 residues. CDR3: CASSLYSEGRDIQYF. In DNA form, the CDR3 reads TGCGCCAGCAGCTTGTATTCGGAGGGGAGGGACATTCAGTACTTC.